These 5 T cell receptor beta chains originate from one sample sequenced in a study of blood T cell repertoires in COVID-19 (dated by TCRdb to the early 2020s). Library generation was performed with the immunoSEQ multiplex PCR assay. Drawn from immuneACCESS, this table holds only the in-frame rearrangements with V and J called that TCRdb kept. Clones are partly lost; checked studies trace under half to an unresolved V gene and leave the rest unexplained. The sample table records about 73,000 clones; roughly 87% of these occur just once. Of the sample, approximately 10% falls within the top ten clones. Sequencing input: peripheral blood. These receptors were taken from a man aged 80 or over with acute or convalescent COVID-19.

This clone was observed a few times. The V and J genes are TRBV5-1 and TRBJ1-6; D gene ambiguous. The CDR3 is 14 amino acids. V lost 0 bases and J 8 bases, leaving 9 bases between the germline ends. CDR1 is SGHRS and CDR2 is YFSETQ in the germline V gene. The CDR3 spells CASSLDGSDSPLHF. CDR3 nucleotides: TGCGCCAGCAGCTTGGACGGGAGCGATTCACCCCTCCACTTT.

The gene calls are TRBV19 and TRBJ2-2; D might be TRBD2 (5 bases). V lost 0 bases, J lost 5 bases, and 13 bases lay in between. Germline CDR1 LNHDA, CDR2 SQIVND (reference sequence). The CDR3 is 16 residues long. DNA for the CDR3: TGTGCCAGTAGTATAGATCTGGGTAGGGAGACCGGGGAGCTGTTTTTT. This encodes CASSIDLGRETGELFF.

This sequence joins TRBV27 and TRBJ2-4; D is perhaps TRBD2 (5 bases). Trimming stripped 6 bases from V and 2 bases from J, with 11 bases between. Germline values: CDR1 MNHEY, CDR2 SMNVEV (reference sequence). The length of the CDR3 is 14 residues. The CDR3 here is CASRPSGTKNIQYF. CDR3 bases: TGTGCCAGCAGACCCTCCGGGACCAAAAACATTCAGTACTTC.

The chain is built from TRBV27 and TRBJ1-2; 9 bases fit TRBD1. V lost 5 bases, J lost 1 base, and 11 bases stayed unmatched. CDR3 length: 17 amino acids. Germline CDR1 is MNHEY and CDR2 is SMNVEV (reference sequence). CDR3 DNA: TGTGCCAGCAGTCTCCGGGACAGGGAAAGAGGTAACTATGGCTACACCTTC. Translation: CASSLRDRERGNYGYTF.

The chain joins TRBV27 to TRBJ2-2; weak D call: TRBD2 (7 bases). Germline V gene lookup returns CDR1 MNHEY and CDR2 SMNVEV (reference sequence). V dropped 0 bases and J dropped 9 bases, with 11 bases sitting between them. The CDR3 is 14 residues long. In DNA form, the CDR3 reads TGTGCCAGCAGTTTATCGGGGGGGGGCAGGGAGCTGTTTTTT. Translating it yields CASSLSGGGRELFF.